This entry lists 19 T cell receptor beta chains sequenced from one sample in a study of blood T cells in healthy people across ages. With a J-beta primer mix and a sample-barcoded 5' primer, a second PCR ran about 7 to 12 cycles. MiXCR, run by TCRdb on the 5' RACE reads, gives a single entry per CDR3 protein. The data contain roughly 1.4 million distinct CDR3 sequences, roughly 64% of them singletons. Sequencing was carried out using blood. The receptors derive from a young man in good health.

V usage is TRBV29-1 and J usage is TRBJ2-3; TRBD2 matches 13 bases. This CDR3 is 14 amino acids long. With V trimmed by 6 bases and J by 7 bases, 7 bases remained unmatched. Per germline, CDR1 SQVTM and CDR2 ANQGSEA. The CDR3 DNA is TGCAGCGTCGCCACTAGCGGGGGGGCGAATACGCAGTATTTT. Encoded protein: CSVATSGGANTQYF.

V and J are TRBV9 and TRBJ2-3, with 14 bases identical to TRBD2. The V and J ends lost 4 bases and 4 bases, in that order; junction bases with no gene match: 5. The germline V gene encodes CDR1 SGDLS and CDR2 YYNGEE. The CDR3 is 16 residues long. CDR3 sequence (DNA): TGTGCCAGCAGCCCCCCGGGACTAGCGGGAGCAGATACGCAGTATTTT. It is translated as CASSPPGLAGADTQYF.

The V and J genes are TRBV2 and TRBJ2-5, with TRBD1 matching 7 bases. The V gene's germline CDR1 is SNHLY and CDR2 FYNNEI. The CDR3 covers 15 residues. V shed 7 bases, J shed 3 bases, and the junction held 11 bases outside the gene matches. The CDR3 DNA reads TGTGCCAGCAACCCTGAACAGGGGTTGGAAGAGACCCAGTACTTC. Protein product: CASNPEQGLEETQYF.

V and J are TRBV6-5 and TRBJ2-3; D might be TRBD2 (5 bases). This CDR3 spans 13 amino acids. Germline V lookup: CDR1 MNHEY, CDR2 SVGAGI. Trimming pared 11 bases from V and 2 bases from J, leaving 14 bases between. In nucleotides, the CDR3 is TGTGCCGCGGGCCGGACCTACACAGATACGCAGTATTTT. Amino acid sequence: CAAGRTYTDTQYF.

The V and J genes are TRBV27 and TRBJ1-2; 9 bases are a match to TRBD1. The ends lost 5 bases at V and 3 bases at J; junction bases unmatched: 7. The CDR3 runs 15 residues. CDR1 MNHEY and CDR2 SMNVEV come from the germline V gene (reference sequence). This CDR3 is CASSARDRVYYGYTF. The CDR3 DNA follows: TGTGCCAGCAGTGCCCGGGACAGGGTTTACTATGGCTACACCTTC.

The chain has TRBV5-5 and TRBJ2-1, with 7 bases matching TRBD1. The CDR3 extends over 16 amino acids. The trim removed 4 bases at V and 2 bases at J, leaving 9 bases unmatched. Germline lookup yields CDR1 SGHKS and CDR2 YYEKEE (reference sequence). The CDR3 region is CASSPRQGRPYNEQFF. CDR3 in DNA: TGTGCCAGCAGCCCTCGACAGGGAAGGCCCTACAATGAGCAGTTCTTC.

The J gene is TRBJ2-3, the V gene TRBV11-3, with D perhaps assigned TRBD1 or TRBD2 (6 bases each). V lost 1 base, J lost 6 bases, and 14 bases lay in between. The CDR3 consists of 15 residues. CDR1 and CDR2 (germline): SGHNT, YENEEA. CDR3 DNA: TGTGCCAGCAGCTTAGGGTGGGGGGCCCCCGATACGCAGTATTTT. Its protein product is CASSLGWGAPDTQYF.

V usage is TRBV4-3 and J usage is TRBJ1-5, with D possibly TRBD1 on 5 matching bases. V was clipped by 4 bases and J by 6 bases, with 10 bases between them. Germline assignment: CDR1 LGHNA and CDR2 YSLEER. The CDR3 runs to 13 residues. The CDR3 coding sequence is TGCGCCAGCAGCCCGACTAGGGGTCAGCCCCAGCATTTT. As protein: CASSPTRGQPQHF.

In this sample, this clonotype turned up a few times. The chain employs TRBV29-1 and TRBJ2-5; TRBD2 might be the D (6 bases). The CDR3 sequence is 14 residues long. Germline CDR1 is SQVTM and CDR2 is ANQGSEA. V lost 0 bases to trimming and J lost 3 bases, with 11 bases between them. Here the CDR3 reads CSVEDIGEEETQYF. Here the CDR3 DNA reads TGCAGCGTTGAAGATATCGGGGAGGAAGAGACCCAGTACTTC.

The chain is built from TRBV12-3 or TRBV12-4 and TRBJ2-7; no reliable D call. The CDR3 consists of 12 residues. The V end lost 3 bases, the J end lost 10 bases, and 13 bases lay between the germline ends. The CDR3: CASSFQSLGQYF. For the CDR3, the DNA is TGTGCCAGCAGTTTCCAATCTCTGGGACAGTACTTC.

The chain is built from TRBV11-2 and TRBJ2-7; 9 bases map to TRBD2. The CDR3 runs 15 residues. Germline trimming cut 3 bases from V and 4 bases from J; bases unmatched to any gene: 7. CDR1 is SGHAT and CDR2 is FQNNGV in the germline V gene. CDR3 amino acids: CASSFLASGNYEQYF. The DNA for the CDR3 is TGTGCCAGCAGCTTTCTAGCTAGCGGGAATTACGAGCAGTACTTC. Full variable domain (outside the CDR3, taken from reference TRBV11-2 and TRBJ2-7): EAGVAQSPRYKIIEKRQSVAFWCNPISGHATLYWYQQILGQGPKLLIQFQNNGVVDDSQLPKDRFSAERLKGVDSTLKIQPAKLEDSAVYLCASSFLASGNYEQYFGPGTRLTVT.

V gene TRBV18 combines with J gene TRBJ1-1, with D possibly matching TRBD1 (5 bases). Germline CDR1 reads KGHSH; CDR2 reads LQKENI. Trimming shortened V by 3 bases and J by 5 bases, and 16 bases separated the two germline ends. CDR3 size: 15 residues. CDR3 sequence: CASSPLGTGPTEAFF. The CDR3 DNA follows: TGTGCCAGCTCACCCCTGGGTACAGGCCCGACTGAAGCTTTCTTT. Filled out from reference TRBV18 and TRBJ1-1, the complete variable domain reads NAGVMQNPRHLVRRRGQEARLRCSPMKGHSHVYWYRQLPEEGLKFMVYLQKENIIDESGMPKERFSAEFPKEGPSILRIQQVVRGDSAAYFCASSPLGTGPTEAFFGQGTRLTVV.

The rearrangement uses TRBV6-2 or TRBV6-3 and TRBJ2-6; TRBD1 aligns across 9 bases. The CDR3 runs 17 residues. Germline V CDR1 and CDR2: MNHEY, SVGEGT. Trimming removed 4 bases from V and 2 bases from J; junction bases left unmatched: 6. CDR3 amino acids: CASSWNTGGAGANVLTF. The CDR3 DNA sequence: TGTGCCAGCAGTTGGAATACAGGGGGCGCTGGGGCCAACGTCCTGACTTTC.

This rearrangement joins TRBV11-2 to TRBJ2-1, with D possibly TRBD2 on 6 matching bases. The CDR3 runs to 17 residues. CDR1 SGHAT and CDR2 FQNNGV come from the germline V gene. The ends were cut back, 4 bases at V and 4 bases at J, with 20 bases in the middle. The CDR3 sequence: CASSSLLRLGIYNEQFF. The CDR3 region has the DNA TGTGCCAGCAGCTCCCTCCTCAGACTAGGGATATACAATGAGCAGTTCTTC.

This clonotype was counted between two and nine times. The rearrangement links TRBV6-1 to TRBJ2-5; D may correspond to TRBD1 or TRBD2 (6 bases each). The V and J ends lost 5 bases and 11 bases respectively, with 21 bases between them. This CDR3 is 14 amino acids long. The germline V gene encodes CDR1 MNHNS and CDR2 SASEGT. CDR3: CASSPRDTSGEQYF. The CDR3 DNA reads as TGTGCCAGCAGTCCGCGGGACACGTCCGGGGAGCAGTACTTC.

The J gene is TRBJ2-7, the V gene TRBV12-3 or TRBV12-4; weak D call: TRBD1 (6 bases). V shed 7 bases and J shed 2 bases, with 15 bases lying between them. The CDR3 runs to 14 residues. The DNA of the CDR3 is TGTGCCAGCACTTGGACAGAAGAAACCTACGAGCAGTACTTC. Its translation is CASTWTEETYEQYF.

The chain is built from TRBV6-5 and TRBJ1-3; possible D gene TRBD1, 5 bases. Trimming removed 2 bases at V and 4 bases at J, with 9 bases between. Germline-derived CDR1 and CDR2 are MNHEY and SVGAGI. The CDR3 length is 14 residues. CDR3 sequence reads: CASSYTGRGNTIYF. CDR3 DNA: TGTGCCAGCAGTTACACAGGCCGGGGAAACACCATATATTTT.

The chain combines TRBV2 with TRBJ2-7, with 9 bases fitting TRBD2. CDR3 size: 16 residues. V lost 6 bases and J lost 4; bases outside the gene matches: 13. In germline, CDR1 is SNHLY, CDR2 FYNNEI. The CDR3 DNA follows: TGTGCCAGCAGCCCCCATGGCGGGGGGGCTCGATACGAGCAGTACTTC. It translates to CASSPHGGGARYEQYF.

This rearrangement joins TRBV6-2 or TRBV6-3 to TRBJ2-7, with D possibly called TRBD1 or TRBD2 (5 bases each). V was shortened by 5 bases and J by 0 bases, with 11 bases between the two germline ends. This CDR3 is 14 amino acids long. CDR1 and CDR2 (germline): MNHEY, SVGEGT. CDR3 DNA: TGTGCCAGCAGTCATGGGGGACCCTCCTACGAGCAGTACTTC. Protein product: CASSHGGPSYEQYF.